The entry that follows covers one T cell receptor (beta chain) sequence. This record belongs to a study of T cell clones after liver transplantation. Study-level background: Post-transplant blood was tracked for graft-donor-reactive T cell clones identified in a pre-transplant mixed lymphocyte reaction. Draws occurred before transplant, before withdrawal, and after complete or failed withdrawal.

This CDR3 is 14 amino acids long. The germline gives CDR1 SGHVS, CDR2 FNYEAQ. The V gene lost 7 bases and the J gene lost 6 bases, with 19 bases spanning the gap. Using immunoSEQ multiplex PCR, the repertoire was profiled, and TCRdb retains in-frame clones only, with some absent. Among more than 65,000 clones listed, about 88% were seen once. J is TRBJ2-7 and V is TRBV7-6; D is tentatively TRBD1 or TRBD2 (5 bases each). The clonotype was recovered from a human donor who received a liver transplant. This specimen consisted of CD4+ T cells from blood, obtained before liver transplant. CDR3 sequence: CASNNKGRDREQYF. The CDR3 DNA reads TGTGCCAGCAACAACAAGGGGAGAGATCGCGAGCAGTACTTC.